This entry concerns a single T cell receptor beta chain. Its antigen is unknown. These data belong to a study of beta chain features in type 1 diabetes. Study-wide findings and caveats: In all four CD4+ subsets, TCRB CDR3 length was significantly, moderately reduced in type 1 diabetes. TCRB rearrangement may or may not be influenced by HLA type; here this remained unresolved.

The entirety of the isolated RNA underwent reverse transcription, so expressed TCRB transcripts were sequenced. This table comes from immunoSEQ multiplex PCR, and its TCRdb copy is limited to in-frame clones, with some not included. There are 93,000 or so clones in the sample; 28% occur only once, and 0.53% lies in the top ten. V shed 0 bases and J shed 4 bases, with 4 bases lying between them. Germline assignment: CDR1 LNHDA and CDR2 SQIVND (reference sequence). The length of the CDR3 is 13 residues. Material for sequencing was central memory CD4+ T cells from blood. The TCR was taken from a woman younger than 30 with type 1 diabetes. This sequence joins TRBV19 and TRBJ1-5; D unresolved. The CDR3 protein is CASSIDENQPQHF. DNA for the CDR3: TGTGCCAGTAGTATAGATGAGAATCAGCCCCAGCATTTT.